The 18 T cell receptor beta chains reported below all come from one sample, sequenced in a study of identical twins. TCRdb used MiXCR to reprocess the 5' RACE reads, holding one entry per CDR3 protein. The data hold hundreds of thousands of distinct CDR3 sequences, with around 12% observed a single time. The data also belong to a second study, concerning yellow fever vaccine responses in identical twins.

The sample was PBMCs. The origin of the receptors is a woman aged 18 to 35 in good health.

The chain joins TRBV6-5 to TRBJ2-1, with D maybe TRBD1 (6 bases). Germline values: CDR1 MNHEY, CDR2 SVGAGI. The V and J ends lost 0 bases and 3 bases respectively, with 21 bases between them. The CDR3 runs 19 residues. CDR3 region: CASSYSLPVPGHLYNEQFF. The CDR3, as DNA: TGTGCCAGCAGTTACTCGCTCCCCGTTCCGGGACACCTCTACAATGAGCAGTTCTTC.

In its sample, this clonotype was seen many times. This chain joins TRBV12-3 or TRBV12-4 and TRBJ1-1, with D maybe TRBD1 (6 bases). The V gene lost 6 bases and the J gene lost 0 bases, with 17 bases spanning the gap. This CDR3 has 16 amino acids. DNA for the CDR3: TGTGCCAGCAGCCCCGGACAGAATCCCATGAACACTGAAGCTTTCTTT. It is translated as CASSPGQNPMNTEAFF.

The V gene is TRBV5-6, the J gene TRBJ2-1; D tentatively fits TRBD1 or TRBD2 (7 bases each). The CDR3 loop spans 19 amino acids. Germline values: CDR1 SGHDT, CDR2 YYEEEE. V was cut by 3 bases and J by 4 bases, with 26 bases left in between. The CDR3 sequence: CASSSRTGRGEGIYNEQFF. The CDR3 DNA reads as TGTGCCAGCAGCTCGCGGACAGGTCGGGGGGAGGGAATTTACAATGAGCAGTTCTTC.

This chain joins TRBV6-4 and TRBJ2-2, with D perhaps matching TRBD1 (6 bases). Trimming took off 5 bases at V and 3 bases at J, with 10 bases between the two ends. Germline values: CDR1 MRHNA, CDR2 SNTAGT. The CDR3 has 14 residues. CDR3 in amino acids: CASSSDSHTGELFF. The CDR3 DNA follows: TGTGCCAGCAGTTCGGACAGCCACACCGGGGAGCTGTTTTTT.

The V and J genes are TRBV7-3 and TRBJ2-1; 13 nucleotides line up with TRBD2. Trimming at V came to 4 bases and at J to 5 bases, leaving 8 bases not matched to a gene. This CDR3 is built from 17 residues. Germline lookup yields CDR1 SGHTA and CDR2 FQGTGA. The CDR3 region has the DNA TGTGCCAGCAGCTCCTGGACTAGCGGGAGTTCAAACAATGAGCAGTTCTTC. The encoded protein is CASSSWTSGSSNNEQFF.

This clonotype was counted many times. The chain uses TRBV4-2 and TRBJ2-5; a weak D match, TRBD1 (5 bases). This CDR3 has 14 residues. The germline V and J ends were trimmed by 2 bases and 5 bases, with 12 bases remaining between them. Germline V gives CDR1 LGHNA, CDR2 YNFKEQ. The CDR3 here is CASSQQGIRETQYF. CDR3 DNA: TGTGCCAGCAGCCAACAGGGTATCAGGGAGACCCAGTACTTC.

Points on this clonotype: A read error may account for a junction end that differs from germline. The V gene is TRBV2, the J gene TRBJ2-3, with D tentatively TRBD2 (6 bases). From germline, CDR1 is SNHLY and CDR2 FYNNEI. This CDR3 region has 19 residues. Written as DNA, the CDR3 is TGTGCCATCAGTTCCCCGCCATCCGGGACTCAAAATATTGTAGGTACGCAGTATTTT. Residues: CAISSPPSGTQNIVGTQYF.

CDR3 sequence reads: CSARPGHDPTDTQYF. CDR3 DNA: TGCAGTGCTAGACCGGGACACGACCCCACAGATACGCAGTATTTT. The rearrangement links TRBV20-1 to TRBJ2-3, with TRBD1 as a possible D gene (6 bases). Per the germline V gene, CDR1 is DFQATT and CDR2 is SNEGSKA (reference sequence). V lost 2 bases, J lost 2 bases, and 14 bases lay in between. The CDR3 has 15 residues.

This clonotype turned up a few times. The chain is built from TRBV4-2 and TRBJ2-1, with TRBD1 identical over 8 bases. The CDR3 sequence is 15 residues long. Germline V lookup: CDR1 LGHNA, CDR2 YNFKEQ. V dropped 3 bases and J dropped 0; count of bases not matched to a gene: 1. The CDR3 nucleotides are TGTGCCAGCAGCCACGACAGGGGCTCCTACAATGAGCAGTTCTTC. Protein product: CASSHDRGSYNEQFF.

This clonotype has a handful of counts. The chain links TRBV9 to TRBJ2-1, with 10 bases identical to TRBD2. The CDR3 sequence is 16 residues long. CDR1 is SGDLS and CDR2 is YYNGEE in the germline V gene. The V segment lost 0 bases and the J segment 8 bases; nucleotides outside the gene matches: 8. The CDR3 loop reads CASSVGTSGTNYEQFF. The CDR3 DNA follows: TGTGCCAGCAGCGTAGGAACTAGCGGGACAAACTATGAGCAGTTCTTC.

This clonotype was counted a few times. The CDR3 DNA reads TGCGCCAGCAACCTCCTAGCGGGGACTCAAGAGACCCAGTACTTC. It yields the protein CASNLLAGTQETQYF. The rearrangement uses TRBV5-1 and TRBJ2-5, with TRBD2 matching 9 bases. V lost 6 bases and J lost 2; bases outside the gene matches: 8. Germline CDR1 reads SGHRS; CDR2 reads YFSETQ. CDR3 length: 15 amino acids. The full variable domain, rest sourced from reference TRBV5-1 and TRBJ2-5, is KAGVTQTPRYLIKTRGQQVTLSCSPISGHRSVSWYQQTPGQGLQFLFEYFSETQRNKGNFPGRFSGRQFSNSRSEMNVSTLELGDSALYLCASNLLAGTQETQYFGPGTRLLVL.

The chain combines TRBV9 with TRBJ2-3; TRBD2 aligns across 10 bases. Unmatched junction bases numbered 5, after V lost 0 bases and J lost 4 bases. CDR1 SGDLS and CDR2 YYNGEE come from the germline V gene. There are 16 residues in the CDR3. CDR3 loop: CASSVALAGRADTQYF. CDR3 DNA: TGTGCCAGCAGCGTAGCACTAGCGGGACGTGCAGATACGCAGTATTTT.

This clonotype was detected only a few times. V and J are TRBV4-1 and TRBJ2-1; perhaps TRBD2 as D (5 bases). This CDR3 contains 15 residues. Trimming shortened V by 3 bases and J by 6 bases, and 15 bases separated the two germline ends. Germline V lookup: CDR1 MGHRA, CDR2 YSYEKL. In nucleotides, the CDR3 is TGCGCCAGCAGCCATACTAGATTAGGTGCCAATGAGCAGTTCTTC. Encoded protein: CASSHTRLGANEQFF.

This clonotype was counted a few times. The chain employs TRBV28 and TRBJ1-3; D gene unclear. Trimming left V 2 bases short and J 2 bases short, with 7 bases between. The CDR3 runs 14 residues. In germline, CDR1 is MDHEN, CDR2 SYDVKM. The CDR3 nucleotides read TGTGCCAGCAGTTTAAGCGGCCCTGGAAACACCATATATTTT. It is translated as CASSLSGPGNTIYF. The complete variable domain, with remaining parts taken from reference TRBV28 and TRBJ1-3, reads DVKVTQSSRYLVKRTGEKVFLECVQDMDHENMFWYRQDPGLGLRLIYFSYDVKMKEKGDIPEGYSVSREKKERFSLILESASTNQTSMYLCASSLSGPGNTIYFGEGSWLTVV.

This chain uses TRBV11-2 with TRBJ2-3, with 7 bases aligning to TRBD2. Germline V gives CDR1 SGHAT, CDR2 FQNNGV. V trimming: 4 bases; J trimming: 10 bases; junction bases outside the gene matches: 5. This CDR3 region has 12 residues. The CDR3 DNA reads TGTGCCAGCAGCTCGACTAGCCGCGCGCAGTATTTT. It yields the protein CASSSTSRAQYF.

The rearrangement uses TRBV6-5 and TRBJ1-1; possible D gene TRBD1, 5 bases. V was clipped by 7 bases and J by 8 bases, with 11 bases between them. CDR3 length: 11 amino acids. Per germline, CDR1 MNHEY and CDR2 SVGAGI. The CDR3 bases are TGTGCCAGCATCCGACGGGGGGAAGCTTTCTTT. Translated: CASIRRGEAFF.

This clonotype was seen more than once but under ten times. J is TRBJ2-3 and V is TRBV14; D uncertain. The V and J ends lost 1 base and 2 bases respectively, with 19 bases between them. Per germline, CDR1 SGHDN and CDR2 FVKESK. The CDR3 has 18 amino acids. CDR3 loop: CASSQVSPEEIFTDTQYF. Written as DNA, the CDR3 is TGTGCCAGCAGCCAAGTATCACCGGAAGAAATATTCACAGATACGCAGTATTTT.

CDR3: CASSPRNRGHQETQYF. Here the CDR3 DNA reads TGTGCCAGCTCACCACGAAACAGGGGACACCAAGAGACCCAGTACTTC. The chain couples TRBV18 to TRBJ2-5, with 7 bases fitting TRBD1. CDR1 is KGHSH, CDR2 LQKENI, per germline. The CDR3 is made up of 16 amino acids. V trimming: 1 base; J trimming: 0 bases; junction bases outside the gene matches: 5.